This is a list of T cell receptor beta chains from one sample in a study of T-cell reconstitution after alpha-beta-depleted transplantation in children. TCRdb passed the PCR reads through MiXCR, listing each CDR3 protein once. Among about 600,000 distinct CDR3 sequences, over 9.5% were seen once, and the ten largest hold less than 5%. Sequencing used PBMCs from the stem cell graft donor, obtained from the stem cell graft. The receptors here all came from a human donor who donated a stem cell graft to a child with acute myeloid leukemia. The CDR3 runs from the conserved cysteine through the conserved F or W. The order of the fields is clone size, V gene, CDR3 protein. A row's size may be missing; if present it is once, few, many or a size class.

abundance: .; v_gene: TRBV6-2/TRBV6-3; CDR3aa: CASSYAGGYGYTF
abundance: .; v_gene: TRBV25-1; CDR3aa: CASSEYGTGTNTEAFF
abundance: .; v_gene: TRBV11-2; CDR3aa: CASSLERTGGRKKTQYF
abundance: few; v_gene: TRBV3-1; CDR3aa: CASSQFRGTNYGYTF
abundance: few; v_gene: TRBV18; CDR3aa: CASSTAQGFGTEAFF
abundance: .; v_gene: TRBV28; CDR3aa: CASSFKGLPYEQYF
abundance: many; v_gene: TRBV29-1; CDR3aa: CSVRTGPYEQYF
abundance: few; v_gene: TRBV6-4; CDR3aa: CASSLSGSQDTQYF
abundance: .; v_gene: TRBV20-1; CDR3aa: CSALGWGNQPQHF
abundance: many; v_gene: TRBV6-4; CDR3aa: CASSDVWGSYNEQFF
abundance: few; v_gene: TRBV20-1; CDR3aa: CSPTSGKGNEQFF
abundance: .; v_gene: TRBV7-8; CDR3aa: CASSLGRRSYTDTQYF
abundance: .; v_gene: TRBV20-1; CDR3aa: CSARDPGTGAFSNQPQHF
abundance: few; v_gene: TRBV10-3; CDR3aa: CAIRERSETQYF
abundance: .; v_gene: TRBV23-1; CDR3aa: CASTEDRGTDTQYF
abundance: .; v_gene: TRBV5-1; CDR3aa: CASSLIGFDEQYF
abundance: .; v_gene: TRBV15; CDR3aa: CATSRASGTSPEQYF
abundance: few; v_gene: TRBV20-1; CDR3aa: CSAREAGGHGYTF
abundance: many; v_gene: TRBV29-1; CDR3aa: CSGGTPSEQYF
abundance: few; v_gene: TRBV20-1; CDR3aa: CSARGFPGANVLTF
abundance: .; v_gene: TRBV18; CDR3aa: CASSWDTPRGEQYF
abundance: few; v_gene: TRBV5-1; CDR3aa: CASTPDVRGRDTQYF
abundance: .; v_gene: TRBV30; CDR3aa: CAWSIFDQPQHF
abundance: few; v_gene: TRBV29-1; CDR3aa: CSASGREYSEQYF
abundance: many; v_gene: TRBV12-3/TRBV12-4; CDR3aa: CASSKQGNYGYTF
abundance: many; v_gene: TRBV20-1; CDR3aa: CSAGNNEKLFF
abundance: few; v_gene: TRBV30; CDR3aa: CAWDRDNQPQHF
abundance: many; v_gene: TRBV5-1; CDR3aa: CASSLEGAQYF